This T cell receptor (beta chain) was retrieved from a study of T cell responses to AZD1222 COVID-19 vaccine. For the study at large: Pooled in the analysis were second doses at about 4 or about 12 weeks. Regarding the study as a whole: Close to half of all spike-specific TCRs reportedly target regions of the variants that are unmutated. Clonal diversity was possibly underestimated; the donors were predominantly white British and more often female. Across the whole spike, CD4 TCRs peaked at regions 160-218 and 743-854.

To note about this clone: Its antigen is as yet unknown.

Trimming cost V 4 bases and J 6 bases; bases outside gene matches: 8. The CDR3 is 16 residues long. The V gene's germline CDR1 is KGHDR and CDR2 SFDVKD. Some clones are missing from TCRdb's copy, which holds only in-frame ones; the method was immunoSEQ multiplex PCR. Seen here are some 90,000 clones, around nine tenths observed once, and the top ten hold around 17%. The clonotype was recovered from an adult in good health. The chain joins TRBV24-1 to TRBJ2-3; 11 bases are a match to TRBD2. This specimen was peripheral blood, taken on day 0 of AZD1222 vaccination. The CDR3 DNA follows: TGTGCCACCAGTGAAATTAGCGGGAGGGGGGAGGATACGCAGTATTTT. Residues: CATSEISGRGEDTQYF.